The 30 T cell receptor beta chains reported below all come from one sample, sequenced in a study of blood T cells in healthy people across ages. With a J-beta primer mix and a sample-barcoded 5' primer, a second PCR ran roughly 6 to 11 cycles. TCRdb reprocessed the 5' RACE reads via MiXCR and lists one record per CDR3 protein. The data show 700,000 to 850,000 distinct CDR3 sequences, about 53% seen once. Sequencing was done on a sample of blood. These TCRs come from a man older than 75 in good health.

CDR3 in DNA: TGTGCCAGCAGCAAAGCTTACCGGGAGCGCACTACCGGTTCAGAGACCCAGTACTTC. Encoded protein: CASSKAYRERTTGSETQYF. The genes are TRBV21-1 and TRBJ2-5; the D call of TRBD2 is as the table states it, not checked on the DNA. TRBV21-1 is deemed a pseudogene. This CDR3 has 19 residues.

V is TRBV12-3 or TRBV12-4 and J is TRBJ1-5, with 7 bases fitting TRBD1. The trim removed 5 bases at V and 0 bases at J, leaving 10 bases unmatched. The CDR3 consists of 17 residues. The CDR3: CASSNLIGTVSNQPQHF. The CDR3 nucleotides are TGTGCCAGCAGTAACCTCATAGGGACAGTTAGCAATCAGCCCCAGCATTTT.

This clonotype was seen a handful of times. This chain links TRBV7-9 with TRBJ2-5; D possibly matches TRBD1 or TRBD2 (5 bases each). The CDR3 extends over 15 amino acids. V gave up 1 base and J gave up 3 bases, with 12 bases separating them. In germline, CDR1 is SEHNR, CDR2 FQNEAQ (reference sequence). The DNA for the CDR3 is TGTGCCAGCAGCTTAGGTCCGGGGCTGGAAGAGACCCAGTACTTC. Translating it yields CASSLGPGLEETQYF.

This clonotype has a handful of counts. This sequence joins TRBV2 and TRBJ2-1, with 8 bases fitting TRBD1. The CDR3 totals 14 residues. Looked up from germline, CDR1 is SNHLY and CDR2 is FYNNEI. J lost 5 bases, V lost 3 bases, and 3 bases had no gene match. DNA for the CDR3: TGTGCCAGCAGTGAGGGGACAGGCAACAATGAGCAGTTCTTC. Protein product: CASSEGTGNNEQFF.

This clonotype was seen only a few times. The chain has TRBV20-1 and TRBJ2-3, with TRBD2 identical over 14 bases. Per the germline V gene, CDR1 is DFQATT and CDR2 is SNEGSKA (reference sequence). This CDR3 has 14 amino acids. With 6 bases clipped from V and 4 bases from J, the junction kept 3 bases outside the gene matches. The CDR3: CSAGTSGRADTQYF. The CDR3 nucleotides read TGCAGTGCAGGGACTAGCGGGAGAGCAGATACGCAGTATTTT.

The rearrangement links TRBV6-1 to TRBJ2-5, with D hard to call. The CDR3 contains 13 residues. V lost 2 bases and J 5 bases, leaving 9 bases between the germline ends. Germline V gene data show CDR1 as MNHNS and CDR2 as SASEGT. The CDR3 DNA is TGTGCCAGCAGTGAACCGGCCAGGGAGACCCAGTACTTC. Translation gives CASSEPARETQYF.

The V and J genes are TRBV4-1 and TRBJ2-1, with 7 bases that match TRBD1. Germline CDR1 is MGHRA and CDR2 is YSYEKL. The CDR3 has 15 residues. J lost 0 bases, V lost 8 bases, and 7 bases had no gene match. DNA of the CDR3: TGCGCCAGCCATTCGTCAGGGGGCTCCTACAATGAGCAGTTCTTC. Its translation is CASHSSGGSYNEQFF.

This clonotype occurred a few times. The chain employs TRBV20-1 and TRBJ2-5; the D is unclear. The CDR3 spans 16 residues. Germline assignment: CDR1 DFQATT and CDR2 SNEGSKA (reference sequence). V gave up 1 base and J gave up 1 base, with 16 bases separating them. The CDR3 here is CSARGKGSALQETQYF. The CDR3, as DNA: TGCAGTGCTAGAGGGAAGGGCAGTGCTCTCCAAGAGACCCAGTACTTC.

The chain has TRBV6-5 and TRBJ1-5; 7 bases align to TRBD1. V trimming: 6 bases; J trimming: 5 bases; junction bases outside the gene matches: 7. The CDR3 sequence is 14 residues long. Germline-derived CDR1 and CDR2 are MNHEY and SVGAGI. CDR3 residues: CASRKEGADQPQHF. The CDR3 nucleotides read TGTGCCAGCAGAAAAGAGGGGGCCGATCAGCCCCAGCATTTT.

V and J are TRBV11-2 and TRBJ2-1, with D perhaps matching TRBD1 (6 bases). Trimming removed 0 bases at V and 3 bases at J, with 9 bases between. The CDR3 loop spans 15 amino acids. The germline CDR1 and CDR2 sequences are SGHAT and FQNNGV. This CDR3 is CASSLDTGYYNEQFF. The CDR3 DNA is TGTGCCAGCAGCTTAGATACAGGGTACTACAATGAGCAGTTCTTC.

The chain couples TRBV29-1 to TRBJ2-3; 9 bases agree with TRBD2. CDR3 size: 15 residues. The trim removed 7 bases at V and 0 bases at J, leaving 8 bases unmatched. Germline loops: CDR1 SQVTM, CDR2 ANQGSEA. The CDR3 nucleotides are TGCAGCGCTTTCAGACTAGCGGCCAGCACAGATACGCAGTATTTT. Encoded protein: CSAFRLAASTDTQYF.

The chain has TRBV7-2 and TRBJ2-7, with D possibly being TRBD2 (6 bases). The ends were cut back, 5 bases at V and 3 bases at J, with 11 bases in the middle. The CDR3 is 13 amino acids. Germline V CDR1 and CDR2: SGHTA, FQGNSA. The CDR3 DNA reads as TGTGCCAGCAGCGTCTCGGGGGTCTACGAGCAGTACTTC. It codes for CASSVSGVYEQYF. The full variable domain, in which reference TRBV7-2 and TRBJ2-7 provide the parts outside the CDR3, is GAGVSQSPSNKVTEKGKDVELRCDPISGHTALYWYRQSLGQGLEFLIYFQGNSAPDKSGLPSDRFSAERTGGSVSTLTIQRTQQEDSAVYLCASSVSGVYEQYFGPGTRLTVT.

This clonotype was counted between two and nine times. The J gene is TRBJ2-3, the V gene TRBV14; 12 nucleotides align to TRBD2. V was pared by 1 base and J by 14 bases, with 16 bases of the junction left unmatched. This CDR3 spans 17 amino acids. In germline, CDR1 is SGHDN, CDR2 FVKESK. The CDR3 DNA reads as TGTGCCAGCAGCCAAGTACTAACTAGCGGGAGGTTCGGATACGCGTATTTT. As protein: CASSQVLTSGRFGYAYF. Full variable domain (remainder filled in from reference TRBV14 and TRBJ2-3): EAGVTQFPSHSVIEKGQTVTLRCDPISGHDNLYWYRRVMGKEIKFLLHFVKESKQDESGMPNNRFLAERTGGTYSTLKVQPAELEDSGVYFCASSQVLTSGRFGYAYFGPGTRLTVL.

This clonotype has more than one count but fewer than ten. The chain couples TRBV29-1 to TRBJ1-2; D is ambiguous. V was cut by 6 bases and J by 3 bases, with 14 bases left in between. Germline CDR1 reads SQVTM; CDR2 reads ANQGSEA. The CDR3 is 13 residues long. CDR3 DNA sequence: TGCAGCGTCCCCAATCCGGTCTACTATGGCTACACCTTC. Its translation: CSVPNPVYYGYTF.

This chain uses TRBV20-1 with TRBJ2-7, with 7 bases that match TRBD2. The CDR3 loop spans 13 amino acids. Germline V gives CDR1 DFQATT, CDR2 SNEGSKA (reference sequence). V lost 5 bases, J lost 3 bases, and 7 bases stayed unmatched. CDR3 in DNA: TGCAGTGCTCCACCCGGGACTATCTACGAGCAGTACTTC. This translates into CSAPPGTIYEQYF.

In its sample, this clonotype was seen a few times. This sequence joins TRBV29-1 and TRBJ1-4; TRBD1 might be the D (5 bases). Trimming stripped 2 bases from V and 13 bases from J, with 20 bases between. Germline V lookup: CDR1 SQVTM, CDR2 ANQGSEA. The CDR3 sequence is 14 residues long. CDR3 sequence reads: CSVEIRGTSEGLFF. Written as DNA, the CDR3 is TGCAGCGTTGAAATACGGGGGACCTCCGAGGGACTGTTTTTT.

V is TRBV5-1 and J is TRBJ1-2, with D possibly matching TRBD1 (6 bases). This CDR3 has 14 residues. CDR1 and CDR2 (germline): SGHRS, YFSETQ. V was cut by 4 bases and J by 2 bases, with 12 bases left in between. The CDR3, as DNA: TGCGCCAGCAGCAAGGCTCAGGGGAACTATGGCTACACCTTC. This gives the protein CASSKAQGNYGYTF.

The chain joins TRBV3-1 to TRBJ2-3; 7 positions match TRBD1. There are 14 residues in the CDR3. Germline loops: CDR1 LGHDT, CDR2 YNNKEL (reference sequence). The junction had 14 bases not matched to a gene; V was cut back by 3 bases and J by 14 bases. The CDR3 is CASSHGQRDRYAYF. The CDR3 DNA follows: TGTGCCAGCAGCCACGGACAGAGGGACAGATACGCGTATTTT.

The genes are TRBV7-9 and TRBJ2-5; D may be TRBD2 (6 bases). The germline gives CDR1 SEHNR, CDR2 FQNEAQ (reference sequence). The CDR3 loop spans 14 amino acids. V lost 3 bases, J lost 9 bases, and 17 bases lay in between. The CDR3 spells CASSFLGSRGAQYF. The CDR3 nucleotides are TGTGCCAGCAGCTTCCTTGGATCGCGCGGGGCCCAGTACTTC.

The V call is TRBV4-1, the J call TRBJ2-1; 12 nucleotides agree with TRBD2. Unmatched junction bases numbered 6, after V lost 3 bases and J lost 9 bases. The CDR3 length is 15 residues. The germline V gene encodes CDR1 MGHRA and CDR2 YSYEKL. The CDR3 reads CASSHRLAGVTEQFF. The CDR3 DNA reads TGCGCCAGCAGCCACCGACTAGCGGGAGTCACTGAGCAGTTCTTC.

The chain uses TRBV29-1 and TRBJ2-7; 10 bases are a match to TRBD1. The CDR3 is 14 residues long. J was trimmed by 2 bases and V by 2 bases; bases with no gene match: 3. Per germline, CDR1 SQVTM and CDR2 ANQGSEA. The CDR3 here is CSVEWDRGTYEQYF. The CDR3 DNA is TGCAGCGTTGAATGGGACAGGGGCACCTACGAGCAGTACTTC.

V and J are TRBV6-5 and TRBJ2-1, with TRBD1 as a possible D gene (6 bases). The V end lost 7 bases, the J end lost 3 bases, and 13 bases lay between the germline ends. Germline CDR1 MNHEY, CDR2 SVGAGI. The CDR3 is 14 amino acids. This chain's CDR3 is CASKTGSIYNEQFF. The CDR3 DNA sequence: TGTGCCAGCAAGACAGGAAGCATCTACAATGAGCAGTTCTTC.

The chain combines TRBV6-5 with TRBJ2-5; the match to TRBD2 covers 10 bases. V lost 5 bases, J lost 6 bases, and 6 bases stayed unmatched. Germline CDR1 is MNHEY and CDR2 is SVGAGI. This CDR3 region has 14 residues. CDR3 loop: CASSPSGSQKTQYF. CDR3 bases: TGTGCCAGCAGTCCTAGCGGGAGTCAAAAGACCCAGTACTTC.

Details on this clonotype: Its ends do not fully match the called genes, so a read error is possible. This chain connects TRBV11-2 to TRBJ2-1; no definite D call. The CDR3 has 15 residues. From germline, CDR1 is SGHAT and CDR2 FQNNGV. CDR3 in DNA: TGTGCCAGCAGCTTAGTGGTGGGCTCCTACGATGAGCAGTTCTTC. Translating gives CASSLVVGSYDEQFF.

Only a few counts were recorded for this clonotype. This chain links TRBV13 with TRBJ1-6, with a possible D match to TRBD1 (5 bases). V was shortened by 4 bases and J by 7 bases, with 11 bases between the two germline ends. Germline CDR1 PRHDT, CDR2 FYEKMQ (reference sequence). The CDR3 runs to 14 residues. CDR3 region: CASSSQGLNSPLHF. The CDR3 nucleotides are TGTGCCAGCAGCTCTCAGGGTTTGAATTCACCCCTCCACTTT.

The CDR3 nucleotides are TGTGCCAGCAGCTCCGGGACCTCTAGCACAGATACGCAGTATTTT. This sequence encodes CASSSGTSSTDTQYF. This chain uses TRBV6-5 with TRBJ2-3, with D perhaps given as TRBD1 or TRBD2 (5 bases each). This CDR3 spans 15 amino acids. Germline values: CDR1 MNHEY, CDR2 SVGAGI. V was clipped by 6 bases and J by 0 bases, with 13 bases between them.

The gene calls are TRBV7-2 and TRBJ1-1, with 8 bases that match TRBD1. V shed 1 base and J 4 bases; nucleotides not matched to a gene: 5. The V gene's germline CDR1 is SGHTA and CDR2 FQGNSA. The length of the CDR3 is 15 residues. Here the CDR3 reads CASSLEAGGFTEAFF. The CDR3 coding sequence is TGTGCCAGCAGCTTAGAGGCAGGGGGCTTCACTGAAGCTTTCTTT.

The rearrangement links TRBV20-1 to TRBJ2-2; D unresolved. Germline V gene data show CDR1 as DFQATT and CDR2 as SNEGSKA (reference sequence). Trimming took off 5 bases at V and 3 bases at J, with 7 bases between the two ends. The CDR3 spans 12 residues. CDR3 nucleotide sequence: TGCAGTGCTCGCCGGGACACCGGGGAGCTGTTTTTT. Translated, it gives CSARRDTGELFF.

A word on this clonotype: This may come from a read error, since a much larger clone is one base off. The chain has TRBV6-6 and TRBJ2-4, with a possible D match to TRBD2 (5 bases). Gene TRBJ2-5 matches the end of the DNA better, so the J call may be wrong. The CDR3 runs to 13 residues. The germline V gene has CDR1 MNHNY and CDR2 SVGAGI (reference sequence). CDR3 DNA: TGTGCCAGCAGTCCCCAGGCCGAGGGGACCCAGTACTTC. Translation gives CASSPQAEGTQYF.

This clonotype showed up just a few times. V usage is TRBV7-2 and J usage is TRBJ2-3, with TRBD2 identical over 8 bases. The CDR3 is 15 amino acids. With 5 bases clipped from V and 14 bases from J, the junction kept 18 bases outside the gene matches. CDR1 is SGHTA and CDR2 is FQGNSA in the germline V gene. For the CDR3, the DNA is TGTGCCAGCAGCCACCCCGGGAGGGCCGACAGATACGCGTATTTT. Protein: CASSHPGRADRYAYF.